The 24 T cell receptor beta chains listed next were all sequenced from one sample in a study of regulatory T cells in long-lasting Graves disease. Time point defined: newly diagnosed GD, antithyroid drugs for less than 3 months. The TCR library used RNA extracted from PBMCs. Library construction for TCR beta used iRepertoire HTBI primers and Arm-PCR of CDR3 regions. TCRdb independently ran MiXCR on the multiplex PCR reads; one entry per CDR3 protein. The sample includes around 450,000 distinct CDR3 sequences, roughly 16% of them seen just once. These data also featured in a second study, about T cells in Graves' hyperthyroidism and ophthalmopathy.

The specimen comprised peripheral blood mononuclear cells (PBMCs), sampled at new diagnosis, from a patient treated with antithyroid drugs. The receptors here all came from a man in his forties with Graves disease.

The chain carries TRBV25-1 and TRBJ1-1, with 8 positions matching TRBD1. V shed 7 bases, J shed 11 bases, and the junction held 6 bases outside the gene matches. This CDR3 spans 11 amino acids. Germline values: CDR1 MGHDK, CDR2 SYGVNS. The CDR3 region has the DNA TGTGCCAGCACCGCACAGGGGGTGGCTTTCTTT. Protein product: CASTAQGVAFF.

The CDR3 sequence is CASIQRLDIRAEAFF. The CDR3, as DNA: TGTGCCAGCATTCAAAGGTTAGACATCCGGGCTGAAGCTTTCTTT. This chain uses TRBV6-1 with TRBJ1-1; D call uncertain. CDR3 length: 15 amino acids. CDR1 and CDR2 (germline): MNHNS, SASEGT. V lost 7 bases and J 6 bases, leaving 21 bases between the germline ends.

About this clonotype itself: A clone one base away is much larger, so this may be a read error. CDR3 protein: CASSPVGADEQFF. In DNA, the CDR3 is TGTGCCAGCAGCCCAGTTGGGGCGGATGAGCAGTTCTTC. The rearrangement links TRBV3-1 to TRBJ2-1; D possibly corresponds to TRBD1 (5 bases). This CDR3 has 13 residues. Germline-derived CDR1 and CDR2 are LGHDT and YNNKEL (reference sequence). The ends were cut back, 4 bases at V and 8 bases at J, with 12 bases in the middle.

A word on this clonotype: A clone one base away is much larger, so this may be a read error. The chain couples TRBV11-3 to TRBJ2-3, with no clear D. This CDR3 has 15 amino acids. Germline CDR1 and CDR2: SGHNT and YENEEA. Written as DNA, the CDR3 is TGTGCCAGCAGCTTAGGGACCCTTAGCACAGATACGCAGTGTTTT. Its translation: CASSLGTLSTDTQCF.

About this clonotype: Just one base apart from a much larger clone, this may be a read error. This chain connects TRBV11-3 to TRBJ2-7; no clear D. The CDR3 has 13 residues. The germline gives CDR1 SGHNT, CDR2 YENEEA. CDR3 sequence reads: CASSLRSSYVQYF. CDR3 in DNA: TGTGCCAGCAGCTTACGCAGTTCCTACGTGCAGTACTTC.

This clonotype was counted ten times or more. The V and J genes are TRBV30 and TRBJ1-4; possible D gene TRBD1, 5 bases. CDR3 size: 13 residues. V dropped 1 base and J dropped 7 bases, with 10 bases sitting between them. Germline values: CDR1 GTSNPN, CDR2 SVGIG (reference sequence). CDR3 region: CAWSARAGEKLFF. CDR3 DNA: TGTGCCTGGAGTGCCAGGGCTGGTGAAAAACTGTTTTTT.

As to this clonotype: A much larger clone sits a single nucleotide away, making a read error possible. The chain carries TRBV2 and TRBJ2-2; the D is unclear. The CDR3 is made up of 13 amino acids. CDR1 SNHLY and CDR2 FYNNEI come from the germline V gene. CDR3 sequence (DNA): TGTGTCAGCAGTGAATTAGGGACCGGGGAGCTGTTTTTT. It translates to CVSSELGTGELFF.

The V call is TRBV27, the J call TRBJ2-7, with a tentative D call TRBD2 (7 bases). Germline-derived CDR1 and CDR2 are MNHEY and SMNVEV (reference sequence). Trimming removed 0 bases from V and 6 bases from J, with 21 bases in between. The CDR3 has 17 residues. CDR3 sequence reads: CASSLSEGVSGMGEQYF. The CDR3 coding sequence is TGTGCCAGCAGTTTATCGGAGGGGGTCAGCGGGATGGGCGAGCAGTACTTC.

The DNA for the CDR3 is TGTGCCAGCAGCTTAGTAATGAGCCTACAGGGAATCATGAACACTGAAGCTTTCTTT. Translated, it gives CASSLVMSLQGIMNTEAFF. The chain couples TRBV7-9 to TRBJ1-1, with D maybe TRBD1 (6 bases). The CDR3 has 19 amino acids. The germline V and J ends were trimmed by 1 base and 0 bases, with 21 bases remaining between them. Germline-derived CDR1 and CDR2 are SEHNR and FQNEAQ (reference sequence).

The chain recombines TRBV30 with TRBJ2-1, with 12 bases matching TRBD2. Trimming cost V 3 bases and J 8 bases; bases outside gene matches: 5. Germline-derived CDR1 and CDR2 are GTSNPN and SVGIG (reference sequence). This CDR3 is built from 14 residues. CDR3 DNA: TGTGCCTGGAGGACTAGCGGGAGAGTCGATGAGCAGTTCTTC. Translated, it gives CAWRTSGRVDEQFF.

V is TRBV27 and J is TRBJ2-2; 12 nucleotides line up with TRBD2. The trim removed 4 bases at V and 6 bases at J, leaving 9 bases unmatched. Per the germline V gene, CDR1 is MNHEY and CDR2 is SMNVEV (reference sequence). The CDR3 totals 17 residues. The CDR3 here is CASSSSTSGSIAGELFF. For the CDR3, the DNA is TGTGCCAGCAGTTCCTCGACTAGCGGGAGTATCGCCGGGGAGCTGTTTTTT.

This clonotype was picked up many times. The chain has TRBV7-9 and TRBJ2-5, with a weak D call TRBD1 (5 bases). Trimming cost V 0 bases and J 3 bases, with 11 bases left between them. The CDR3 is 15 residues long. Germline V gives CDR1 SEHNR, CDR2 FQNEAQ (reference sequence). CDR3 region: CASSLALRQKETQYF. CDR3 nucleotide sequence: TGTGCCAGCAGCTTAGCGCTAAGACAGAAAGAGACCCAGTACTTC.

This clonotype was recorded many times. The rearrangement uses TRBV9 and TRBJ1-3; D gene uncertain. Germline V gene data show CDR1 as SGDLS and CDR2 as YYNGEE. Trimming took 4 bases from V and 0 from J, leaving 8 bases between them. The CDR3 is 14 residues long. The CDR3 nucleotides are TGTGCCAGCAGCACCCACCACTCTGGAAACACCATATATTTT. Protein sequence: CASSTHHSGNTIYF.

V usage is TRBV9 and J usage is TRBJ1-1; TRBD1 matches 7 bases. Germline values: CDR1 SGDLS, CDR2 YYNGEE. The CDR3 extends over 18 amino acids. V was pared by 2 bases and J by 5 bases, with 18 bases of the junction left unmatched. The CDR3: CASSVDPAGGLLDTEAFF. In nucleotides, the CDR3 is TGTGCCAGCAGCGTGGACCCGGCAGGGGGGTTATTAGATACTGAAGCTTTCTTT.

The genes are TRBV14 and TRBJ2-2, with 7 bases fitting TRBD1. CDR1 and CDR2 from the germline V gene are SGHDN and FVKESK. V lost 2 bases and J lost 3; bases outside the gene matches: 6. This CDR3 spans 16 amino acids. CDR3: CASSQTGVWDTGELFF. CDR3 coding DNA: TGTGCCAGCAGCCAAACAGGGGTTTGGGACACCGGGGAGCTGTTTTTT.

The sample holds many counts of this clonotype. This rearrangement joins TRBV2 to TRBJ1-1; D not certain. V was pared by 0 bases and J by 8 bases, with 16 bases between. This CDR3 has 15 residues. Per the germline V gene, CDR1 is SNHLY and CDR2 is FYNNEI. The CDR3 spells CASSEAPASLSEAFF. For the CDR3, the DNA is TGTGCCAGCAGTGAAGCACCCGCTTCACTAAGCGAAGCTTTCTTT.

The J gene is TRBJ1-5, the V gene TRBV2, with 8 bases matching TRBD1. Germline lookup yields CDR1 SNHLY and CDR2 FYNNEI. CDR3 length: 15 residues. The V and J ends lost 5 bases and 7 bases, in that order; junction bases with no gene match: 10. The CDR3 DNA sequence: TGTGCCAGCAGTCTCAGGGGGCGAATGAAACAGCCCCAGCATTTT. Translating it yields CASSLRGRMKQPQHF.

The chain has TRBV28 and TRBJ2-3; D remains ambiguous. There are 12 residues in the CDR3. The V and J ends lost 6 bases and 7 bases respectively, with 11 bases between them. Per germline, CDR1 MDHEN and CDR2 SYDVKM. CDR3 DNA sequence: TGTGCCAGCAGCACCCAAATGAATACGCAGTATTTT. It is translated as CASSTQMNTQYF.

This rearrangement joins TRBV7-9 to TRBJ1-4; D uncertain. V shed 2 bases and J shed 4 bases, with 17 bases lying between them. Germline V gives CDR1 SEHNR, CDR2 FQNEAQ (reference sequence). The CDR3 is made up of 17 amino acids. The CDR3, as DNA: TGTGCCAGCAGCTTACTTATGTCGAGTCGGTTTAATGAAAAACTGTTTTTT. Its translation: CASSLLMSSRFNEKLFF.

This clonotype was detected once. This CDR3 reads CASSQASLADPYNEQFF. For the CDR3, the DNA is TGTGCCAGCAGCCAAGCCTCGCTAGCGGACCCCTACAATGAGCAGTTCTTC. The gene calls are TRBV3-1 and TRBJ2-1; 7 bases agree with TRBD2. CDR3 size: 17 residues. V was clipped by 1 base and J by 2 bases; unmatched bases: 8. Germline loops: CDR1 LGHDT, CDR2 YNNKEL (reference sequence).

This clonotype was observed at least ten times. This chain links TRBV12-3 or TRBV12-4 with TRBJ2-3; D uncertain. V lost 5 bases and J 6 bases, leaving 9 bases between the germline ends. CDR3 size: 12 residues. The CDR3 here is CASSTRLDTQYF. The CDR3 region has the DNA TGTGCCAGCAGTACACGGTTGGATACGCAGTATTTT.

This rearrangement joins TRBV7-3 to TRBJ2-7; D possibly corresponds to TRBD1 (7 bases). The CDR3 has 16 amino acids. Germline loops: CDR1 SGHTA, CDR2 FQGTGA. V lost 0 bases, J lost 6 bases, and 18 bases lay in between. CDR3 nucleotides: TGTGCCAGCAGCTTAACAGGAGGGACAGCCCCAGTCGAGCAGTACTTC. As protein: CASSLTGGTAPVEQYF. Full variable domain (outside the CDR3, taken from reference TRBV7-3 and TRBJ2-7): GAGVSQTPSNKVTEKGKYVELRCDPISGHTALYWYRQSLGQGPEFLIYFQGTGAADDSGLPNDRFFAVRPEGSVSTLKIQRTERGDSAVYLCASSLTGGTAPVEQYFGPGTRLTVT.

This clonotype was detected many times. The gene calls are TRBV2 and TRBJ2-5, with D perhaps matching TRBD2 (6 bases). CDR3 length: 12 residues. Trimming removed 6 bases from V and 5 bases from J, with 10 bases in between. CDR1 and CDR2 from the germline V gene are SNHLY and FYNNEI. CDR3 nucleotides: TGTGCCAGCAGGGGGGACTGGGAGACCCAGTACTTC. As protein: CASRGDWETQYF. The full variable domain, rest sourced from reference TRBV2 and TRBJ2-5, is EPEVTQTPSHQVTQMGQEVILRCVPISNHLYFYWYRQILGQKVEFLVSFYNNEISEKSEIFDDQFSVERPDGSNFTLKIRSTKLEDSAMYFCASRGDWETQYFGPGTRLLVL.

A remark on this clonotype: One end of the junction does not line up with germline, which may come from a read error. The chain carries TRBV7-9 and TRBJ2-7, with TRBD1 identical over 8 bases. Per germline, CDR1 SEHNR and CDR2 FQNEAQ (reference sequence). The CDR3 sequence is 14 residues long. CDR3 residues: CANSVDRGSYEQYF. The CDR3 DNA is TGTGCCAACAGCGTTGACAGGGGCTCCTACGAGCAGTACTTC.